This T cell receptor (beta chain) was sequenced in a study of identical twins. The CDR3 contains 22 residues. Germline trimming cut 1 base from V and 0 bases from J; bases unmatched to any gene: 18. The germline V gene has CDR1 MDHEN and CDR2 SYDVKM. Template switching added a universal primer site; cDNA carried unique molecular identifiers. TCRdb used MiXCR to reprocess the 5' RACE reads, holding one entry per CDR3 protein. This table has 700,000 or so distinct CDR3 sequences, 8.5% to 9.5% appearing once. This clonotype appeared a few times. The sample was also linked to a second study, of yellow fever vaccine responses in identical twins.

This sequence joins TRBV28 and TRBJ2-6, with 7 bases fitting TRBD1. The receptor's source is a woman aged 18-30 years in good health. The sample was PBMCs. The CDR3 coding sequence is TGTGCCAGCAGTTTATCCAAACCGACAGGGCGAATCCCCTTCTCTGGGGCCAACGTCCTGACTTTC. Its protein is CASSLSKPTGRIPFSGANVLTF.